This T cell receptor beta chain stems from a study of control samples from healthy donors and cancer patients. V dropped 3 bases and J dropped 7; count of bases not matched to a gene: 5. The CDR3 runs to 13 residues. Germline V gene sequence: CDR1 SGHTA, CDR2 FQGNSA. This clone was picked up a small number of times. Data came from immunoSEQ multiplex PCR; TCRdb stores just in-frame clones and leaves some out. The sample lists 100,000 to 150,000 clones, approximately 89% occurring once. This rearrangement joins TRBV7-2 to TRBJ1-1; 7 nucleotides align to TRBD1. Material: PBMCs. The receptor was derived from a middle-aged man with head and neck cancer. Here the CDR3 DNA reads TGTGCCAGCAGCTTCAGGGGGGCGGGTGAAGCTTTCTTT. This encodes CASSFRGAGEAFF.